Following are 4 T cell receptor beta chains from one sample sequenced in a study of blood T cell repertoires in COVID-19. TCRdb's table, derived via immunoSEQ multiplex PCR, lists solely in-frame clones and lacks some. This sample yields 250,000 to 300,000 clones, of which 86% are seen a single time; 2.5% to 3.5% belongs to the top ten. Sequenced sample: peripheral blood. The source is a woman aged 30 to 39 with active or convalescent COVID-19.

The CDR3 loop is CASSTAAINNEQFF. The DNA for the CDR3 is TGTGCCAGCAGTACGGCGGCCATTAACAATGAGCAGTTCTTC. This chain uses TRBV6-5 with TRBJ2-1; D unclear. V gave up 5 bases and J gave up 5 bases, with 13 bases separating them. CDR3 length: 14 residues. Germline CDR1 and CDR2: MNHEY and SVGAGI.

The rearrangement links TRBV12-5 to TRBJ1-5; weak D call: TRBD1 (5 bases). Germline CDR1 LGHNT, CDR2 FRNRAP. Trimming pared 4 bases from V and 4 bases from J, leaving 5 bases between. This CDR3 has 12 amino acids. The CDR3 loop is CASGSGNQPQHF. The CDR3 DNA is TGTGCTAGTGGTTCAGGGAATCAGCCCCAGCATTTT.

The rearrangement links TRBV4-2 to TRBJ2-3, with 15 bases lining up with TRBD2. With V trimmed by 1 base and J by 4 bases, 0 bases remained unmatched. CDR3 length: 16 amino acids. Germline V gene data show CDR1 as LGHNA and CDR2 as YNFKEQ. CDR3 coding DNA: TGTGCCAGCAGCCAAGGGACTAGCGGGGGGGCAGATACGCAGTATTTT. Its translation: CASSQGTSGGADTQYF.

CDR3 nucleotide sequence: TGCAGTGCTAGTCCTCAGGGCGCTGGATCACCCCTCCACTTT. Protein sequence: CSASPQGAGSPLHF. V and J are TRBV20-1 and TRBJ1-6; tentatively, D is TRBD1 (5 bases). Germline CDR1 reads DFQATT; CDR2 reads SNEGSKA (reference sequence). With 3 bases removed from V and 10 bases from J, the gap between germline ends came to 16 bases. The CDR3 has 14 amino acids.